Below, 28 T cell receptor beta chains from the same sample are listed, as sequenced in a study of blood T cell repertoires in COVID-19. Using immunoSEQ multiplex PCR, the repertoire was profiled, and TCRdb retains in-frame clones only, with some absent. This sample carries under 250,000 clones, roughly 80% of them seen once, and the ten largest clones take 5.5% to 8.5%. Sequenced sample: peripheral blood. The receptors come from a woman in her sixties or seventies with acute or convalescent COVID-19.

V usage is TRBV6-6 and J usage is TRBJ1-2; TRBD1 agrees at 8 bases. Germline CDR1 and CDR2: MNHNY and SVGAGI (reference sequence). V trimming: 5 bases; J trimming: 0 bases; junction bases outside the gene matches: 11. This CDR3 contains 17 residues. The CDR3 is CASSPTGQGQANYGYTF. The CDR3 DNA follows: TGTGCCAGCAGTCCAACAGGACAGGGCCAAGCTAACTATGGCTACACCTTC.

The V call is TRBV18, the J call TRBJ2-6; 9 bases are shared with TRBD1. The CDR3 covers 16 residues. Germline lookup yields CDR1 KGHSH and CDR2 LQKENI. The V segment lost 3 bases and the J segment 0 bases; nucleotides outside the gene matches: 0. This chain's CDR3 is CASSPTGGSGANVLTF. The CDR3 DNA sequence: TGTGCCAGCTCACCGACAGGGGGCTCTGGGGCCAACGTCCTGACTTTC. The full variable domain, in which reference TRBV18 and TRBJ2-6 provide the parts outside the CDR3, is NAGVMQNPRHLVRRRGQEARLRCSPMKGHSHVYWYRQLPEEGLKFMVYLQKENIIDESGMPKERFSAEFPKEGPSILRIQQVVRGDSAAYFCASSPTGGSGANVLTFGAGSRLTVL.

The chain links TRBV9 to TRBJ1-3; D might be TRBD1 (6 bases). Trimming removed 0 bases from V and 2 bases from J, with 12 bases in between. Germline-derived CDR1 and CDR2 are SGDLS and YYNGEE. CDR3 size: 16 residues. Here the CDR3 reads CASSVAPDRTGNTIYF. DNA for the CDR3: TGTGCCAGCAGCGTAGCTCCCGACAGGACTGGAAACACCATATATTTT.

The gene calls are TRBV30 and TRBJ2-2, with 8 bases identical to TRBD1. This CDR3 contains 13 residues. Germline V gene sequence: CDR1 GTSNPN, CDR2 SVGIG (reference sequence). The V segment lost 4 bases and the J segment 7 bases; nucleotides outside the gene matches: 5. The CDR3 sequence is CAWTGGMVGELFF. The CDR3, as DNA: TGTGCCTGGACAGGGGGCATGGTCGGGGAGCTGTTTTTT.

CDR3 amino acids: CAWSSNQGTEQYF. CDR3 in DNA: TGTGCCTGGAGTTCAAATCAGGGGACGGAACAGTACTTC. The chain recombines TRBV30 with TRBJ2-7, with D perhaps TRBD1 (6 bases). The CDR3 is 13 residues long. Germline CDR1 is GTSNPN and CDR2 is SVGIG (reference sequence). V was clipped by 2 bases and J by 10 bases, with 18 bases between them. Based on the CDR3 plus reference TRBV30 and TRBJ2-7, the full variable domain is SQTIHQWPATLVQPVGSPLSLECTVEGTSNPNLYWYRQAAGRGLQLLFYSVGIGQISSEVPQNLSASRPQDRQFILSSKKLLLSDSGFYLCAWSSNQGTEQYFGPGTRLTVT.

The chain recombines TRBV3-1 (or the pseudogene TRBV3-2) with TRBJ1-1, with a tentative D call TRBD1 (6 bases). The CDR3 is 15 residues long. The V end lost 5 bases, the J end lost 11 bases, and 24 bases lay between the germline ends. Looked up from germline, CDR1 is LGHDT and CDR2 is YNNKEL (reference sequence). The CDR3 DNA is TGTGCCAGCAGCGATGAAACTATAGGGGGGGATACGGCTTTCTTT. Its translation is CASSDETIGGDTAFF.

The CDR3, as DNA: TGTGCCAGCAGCCTGCGTCCGGTAGCGGGGCACAATGAGCAGTTCTTC. Its translation is CASSLRPVAGHNEQFF. The chain combines TRBV9 with TRBJ2-1; TRBD2 matches at 8 bases. Germline-derived CDR1 and CDR2 are SGDLS and YYNGEE. V was pared by 4 bases and J by 5 bases, with 11 bases of the junction left unmatched. The CDR3 runs to 16 residues.

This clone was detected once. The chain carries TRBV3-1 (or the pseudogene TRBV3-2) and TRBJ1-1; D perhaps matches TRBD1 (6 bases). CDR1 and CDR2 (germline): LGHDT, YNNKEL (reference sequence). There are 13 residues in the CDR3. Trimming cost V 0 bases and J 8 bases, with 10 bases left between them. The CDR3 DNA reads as TGTGCCAGCAGCCAAGACAGGGGCGGGGAAGCTTTCTTT. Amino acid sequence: CASSQDRGGEAFF.

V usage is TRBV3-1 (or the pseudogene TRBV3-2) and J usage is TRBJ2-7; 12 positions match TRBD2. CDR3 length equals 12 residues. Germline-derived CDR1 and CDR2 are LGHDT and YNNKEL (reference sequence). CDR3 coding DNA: TGTGCCAGCAGCCAAACTAGCGGGGGGTTCCACGTC. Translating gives CASSQTSGGFHV.

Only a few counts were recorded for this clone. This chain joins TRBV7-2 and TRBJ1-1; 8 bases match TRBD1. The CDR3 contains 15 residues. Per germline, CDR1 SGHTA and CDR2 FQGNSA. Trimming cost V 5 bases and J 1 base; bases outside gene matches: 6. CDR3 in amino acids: CASSIQGGANTEAFF. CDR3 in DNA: TGTGCCAGCAGCATACAGGGGGGGGCGAACACTGAAGCTTTCTTT.

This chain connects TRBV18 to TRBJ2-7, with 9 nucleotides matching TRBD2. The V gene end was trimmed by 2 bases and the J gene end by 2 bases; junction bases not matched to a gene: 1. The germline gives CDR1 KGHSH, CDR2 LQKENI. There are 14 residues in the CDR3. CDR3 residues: CASSPIAGAYEQYV. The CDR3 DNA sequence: TGTGCCAGCTCACCAATAGCGGGGGCCTACGAGCAGTACGTC.

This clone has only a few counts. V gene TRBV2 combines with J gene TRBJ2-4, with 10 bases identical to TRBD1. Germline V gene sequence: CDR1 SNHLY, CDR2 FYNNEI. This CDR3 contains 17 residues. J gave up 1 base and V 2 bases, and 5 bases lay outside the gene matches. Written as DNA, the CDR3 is TGTGCCAGCAGTGAATCTTTGGACAGGGGGGCCAAAAACATTCAGTACTTC. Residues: CASSESLDRGAKNIQYF.

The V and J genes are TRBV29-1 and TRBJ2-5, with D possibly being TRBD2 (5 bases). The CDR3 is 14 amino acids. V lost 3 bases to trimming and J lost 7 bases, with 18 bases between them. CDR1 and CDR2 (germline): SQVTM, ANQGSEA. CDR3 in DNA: TGCAGCGTTGAGGAGGCTTCGCAAGGCACGACCCAGTACTTC. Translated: CSVEEASQGTTQYF.

The CDR3 DNA reads TGCGCCAGCAGCTTGGACAGGGCCGTCCTAGGCTACACCTTC. It specifies CASSLDRAVLGYTF. The V gene is TRBV5-1, the J gene TRBJ1-2; D is perhaps TRBD1 (6 bases). This CDR3 comprises 14 residues. Trimming took 0 bases from V and 8 from J, leaving 14 bases between them. CDR1 is SGHRS, CDR2 YFSETQ, per germline.

The CDR3 nucleotides are TGTGCCAGCAGCGAAACTAGCGCTTACTACCAAGAGACCCAGTACTTC. Its protein product is CASSETSAYYQETQYF. This chain uses TRBV5-8 with TRBJ2-5, with 7 bases fitting TRBD2. Germline trimming cut 4 bases from V and 0 bases from J; bases unmatched to any gene: 9. Germline V gene lookup returns CDR1 SGHTS and CDR2 YDEGEE. CDR3 length: 16 amino acids.

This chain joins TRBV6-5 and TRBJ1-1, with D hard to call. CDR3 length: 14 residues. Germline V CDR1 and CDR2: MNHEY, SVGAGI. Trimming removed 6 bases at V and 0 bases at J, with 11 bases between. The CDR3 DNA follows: TGTGCCAGCAGCCCGGGATCTATGAACACTGAAGCTTTCTTT. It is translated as CASSPGSMNTEAFF.

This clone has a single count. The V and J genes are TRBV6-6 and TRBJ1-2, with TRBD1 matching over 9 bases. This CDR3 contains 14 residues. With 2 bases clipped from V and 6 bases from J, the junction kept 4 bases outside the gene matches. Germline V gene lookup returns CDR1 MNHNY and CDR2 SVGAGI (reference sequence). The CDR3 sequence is CASSYPTGGNGYTF. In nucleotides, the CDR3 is TGTGCCAGCAGTTACCCCACAGGGGGCAATGGCTACACCTTC.

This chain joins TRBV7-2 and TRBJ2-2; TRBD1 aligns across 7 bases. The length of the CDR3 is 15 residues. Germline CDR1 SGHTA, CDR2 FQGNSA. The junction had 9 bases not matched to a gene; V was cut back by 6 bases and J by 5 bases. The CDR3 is CASRKTGLRTGELFF. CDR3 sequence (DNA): TGTGCCAGCAGAAAGACAGGGCTTCGAACCGGGGAGCTGTTTTTT.

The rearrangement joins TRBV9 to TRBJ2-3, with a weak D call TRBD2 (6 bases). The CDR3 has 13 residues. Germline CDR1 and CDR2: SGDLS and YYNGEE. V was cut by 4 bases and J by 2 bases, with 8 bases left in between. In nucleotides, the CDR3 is TGTGCCAGCAGCCGGGAGTACACAGATACGCAGTATTTT. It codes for CASSREYTDTQYF. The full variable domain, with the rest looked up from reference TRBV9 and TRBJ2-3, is DSGVTQTPKHLITATGQRVTLRCSPRSGDLSVYWYQQSLDQGLQFLIQYYNGEERAKGNILERFSAQQFPDLHSELNLSSLELGDSALYFCASSREYTDTQYFGPGTRLTVL.

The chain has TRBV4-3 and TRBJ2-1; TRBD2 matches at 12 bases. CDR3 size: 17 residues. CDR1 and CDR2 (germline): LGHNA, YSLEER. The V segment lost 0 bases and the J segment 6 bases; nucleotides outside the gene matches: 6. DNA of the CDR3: TGCGCCAGCAGCCAAGACGCTAGCGGGGGGGTGGCCAATGAGCAGTTCTTC. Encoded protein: CASSQDASGGVANEQFF.

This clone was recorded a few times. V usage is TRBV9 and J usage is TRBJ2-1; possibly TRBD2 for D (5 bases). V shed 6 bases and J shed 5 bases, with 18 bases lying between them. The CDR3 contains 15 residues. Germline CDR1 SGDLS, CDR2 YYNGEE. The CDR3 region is CASNRVRGSNNEQFF. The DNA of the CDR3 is TGTGCCAGCAATCGGGTACGGGGATCGAACAATGAGCAGTTCTTC.

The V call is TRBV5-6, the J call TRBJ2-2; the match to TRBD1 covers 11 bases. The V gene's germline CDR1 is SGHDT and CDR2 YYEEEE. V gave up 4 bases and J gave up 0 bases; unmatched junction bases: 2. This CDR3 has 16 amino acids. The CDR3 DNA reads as TGTGCCAGCAGCGAGGGACAGGGGGCGAACACCGGGGAGCTGTTTTTT. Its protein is CASSEGQGANTGELFF.

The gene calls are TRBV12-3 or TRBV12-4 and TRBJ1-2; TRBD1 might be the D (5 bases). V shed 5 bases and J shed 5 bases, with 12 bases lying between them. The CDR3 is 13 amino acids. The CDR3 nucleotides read TGTGCCAGCAGTCCAGGGATAAGTTATGGCTACACCTTC. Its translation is CASSPGISYGYTF.

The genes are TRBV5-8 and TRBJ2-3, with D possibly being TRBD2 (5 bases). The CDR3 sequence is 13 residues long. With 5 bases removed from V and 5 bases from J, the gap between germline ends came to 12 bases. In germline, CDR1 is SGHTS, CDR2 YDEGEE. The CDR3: CASSLWAGDTQYF. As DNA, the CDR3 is TGTGCCAGCAGTCTGTGGGCGGGAGATACGCAGTATTTT.

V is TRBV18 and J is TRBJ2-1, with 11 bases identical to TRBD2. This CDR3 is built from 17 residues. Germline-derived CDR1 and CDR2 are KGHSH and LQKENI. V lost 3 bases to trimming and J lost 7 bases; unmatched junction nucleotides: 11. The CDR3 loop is CASSPSPTSGVRNEQFF. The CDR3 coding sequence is TGTGCCAGCTCACCCTCACCGACTAGCGGGGTGCGTAATGAGCAGTTCTTC.

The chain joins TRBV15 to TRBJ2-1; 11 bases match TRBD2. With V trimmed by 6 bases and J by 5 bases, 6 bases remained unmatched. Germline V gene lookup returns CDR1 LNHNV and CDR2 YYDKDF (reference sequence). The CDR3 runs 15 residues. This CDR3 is CATSPPGLADNEQFF. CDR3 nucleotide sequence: TGTGCCACCAGTCCGCCGGGACTAGCGGACAATGAGCAGTTCTTC. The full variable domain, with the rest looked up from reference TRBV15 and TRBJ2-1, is DAMVIQNPRYQVTQFGKPVTLSCSQTLNHNVMYWYQQKSSQAPKLLFHYYDKDFNNEADTPDNFQSRRPNTSFCFLDIRSPGLGDTAMYLCATSPPGLADNEQFFGPGTRLTVL.

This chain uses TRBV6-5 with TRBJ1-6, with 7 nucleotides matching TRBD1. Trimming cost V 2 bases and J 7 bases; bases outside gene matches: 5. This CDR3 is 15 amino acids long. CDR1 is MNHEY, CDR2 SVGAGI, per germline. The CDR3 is CASSYQMDRNSPLHF. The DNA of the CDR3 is TGTGCCAGCAGTTACCAAATGGACAGGAATTCACCCCTCCACTTT.

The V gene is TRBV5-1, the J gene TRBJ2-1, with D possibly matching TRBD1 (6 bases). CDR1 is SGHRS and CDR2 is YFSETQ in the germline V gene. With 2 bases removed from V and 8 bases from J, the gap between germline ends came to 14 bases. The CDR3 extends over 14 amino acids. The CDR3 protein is CASSLNQGIDEQFF. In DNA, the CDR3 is TGCGCCAGCAGCTTAAATCAGGGGATCGATGAGCAGTTCTTC.